This note documents a single T cell receptor beta chain sequence. Its antigen is not known. This entry belongs to a study of T cell responses to AZD1222 COVID-19 vaccine. Findings and limits, study-wide: Clonal diversity was possibly underestimated, and white British individuals and females predominated among donors.

V lost 1 base, J lost 1 base, and 0 bases stayed unmatched. This CDR3 is 16 amino acids long. Germline V gene lookup returns CDR1 KGHSH and CDR2 LQKENI. The repertoire was sequenced with immunoSEQ multiplex PCR; TCRdb's copy has only in-frame clones and lacks some. The data contain 150,000 to 180,000 clones, roughly nine tenths of them singletons. The sample consisted of peripheral blood, taken on day 0 of MenACWY control vaccination. The chain employs TRBV18 and TRBJ2-5; 13 nucleotides line up with TRBD2. This sequence originates from an adult in good health. The CDR3, as DNA: TGTGCCAGCTCACCACGACTAGCGGGAGGCCAAGAGACCCAGTACTTC. Translated: CASSPRLAGGQETQYF.